This passage covers 5 T cell receptor beta chains from one sample sequenced in a study of T-cell memory formation after mild COVID-19. TCRdb passed the 5' RACE reads through MiXCR, listing each CDR3 protein once. The sample records 450,000 to 650,000 distinct CDR3 sequences, about a fifth being singletons. Sequencing was done on a sample of PBMCs or a T cell subset sorted from them (not recorded which). These TCRs come from an adult woman who had mild COVID-19 (a few samples of this study predate the infection). Cell type and time point are not known.

This clonotype was seen a handful of times. The rearrangement joins TRBV25-1 to TRBJ1-1; D might be TRBD1 (5 bases). This CDR3 has 14 residues. The V end was cut by 4 bases, the J end by 4 bases, with 13 bases between. The germline gives CDR1 MGHDK, CDR2 SYGVNS. The CDR3 DNA reads TGTGCCAGCAGTGGACCCGGGGGGTCCACTGAAGCTTTCTTT. Encoded protein: CASSGPGGSTEAFF.

This clonotype occurred a few times. The rearrangement links TRBV7-2 to TRBJ1-1; D unclear. The CDR3 totals 11 residues. Germline V gives CDR1 SGHTA, CDR2 FQGNSA. Trimming shortened V by 2 bases and J by 9 bases, and 7 bases separated the two germline ends. CDR3 residues: CASSLTHKAFF. Written as DNA, the CDR3 is TGTGCCAGCAGCTTAACACACAAAGCTTTCTTT.

V gene TRBV12-2 combines with J gene TRBJ2-1; TRBD2, the table's D call, lacks a check against the DNA. TRBV12-2 is flagged as a pseudogene. The CDR3 is 13 amino acids. CDR3 nucleotides: TGTGCAAGTCGCTTAACTAGCCCGGATGAGCAGTTCTTC. Protein: CASRLTSPDEQFF.

This clonotype was counted only a few times. This sequence joins TRBV9 and TRBJ2-2; no clear D. Trimming removed 1 base from V and 1 base from J, with 5 bases in between. This CDR3 contains 14 residues. Germline V lookup: CDR1 SGDLS, CDR2 YYNGEE. The CDR3 here is CASSVQWNTGELFF. Written as DNA, the CDR3 is TGTGCCAGCAGCGTACAGTGGAACACCGGGGAGCTGTTTTTT.

V is TRBV29-1 and J is TRBJ2-1, with 10 bases matching TRBD1. There are 14 residues in the CDR3. The V segment lost 4 bases and the J segment 6 bases; nucleotides outside the gene matches: 6. Germline lookup yields CDR1 SQVTM and CDR2 ANQGSEA. CDR3 residues: CSVGRDRGFNEQFF. The CDR3 bases are TGCAGCGTTGGGAGGGACAGGGGATTCAATGAGCAGTTCTTC.